This T cell receptor beta chain was captured by sequencing in a study of Ad26.COV2.S vaccination and SARS-CoV-2 variants. A note on this clone: What it binds is unknown.

The study's findings and limits: Relative to placebo recipients, vaccine recipients exhibited elevated spike-specific TCR breadth.

Produced via immunoSEQ multiplex PCR; TCRdb's table is partial and in-frame only. The sample holds more than 250,000 clones, 87% seen once. Described treatment: roughly 20 received Ad26.COV2.S at low or high dose, single or two shots; about 5 received placebo; per-sample allocation not given. Sampling was performed 63 days after the first vaccine or placebo injection. At a Boston site, the person donating was an adult of 18-55 years. This TCR was sampled from a person aged 18-65 years who received the Ad26.COV2.S COVID-19 vaccine or a placebo. This specimen consisted of peripheral blood, obtained in a trial of Ad26.COV2.S vaccine versus placebo.

The CDR3 region has the DNA TGTGCCAGCAGCCAAGCGGGAGGAGGCTACAATGAGCAGTTCTTC. Encoded protein: CASSQAGGGYNEQFF. The V gene is TRBV3-1 (or the pseudogene TRBV3-2), the J gene TRBJ2-1, with 7 bases fitting TRBD2. This CDR3 is 15 amino acids long. V trimming: 1 base; J trimming: 3 bases; junction bases outside the gene matches: 3. Germline V gives CDR1 LGHDT, CDR2 YNNKEL (reference sequence).